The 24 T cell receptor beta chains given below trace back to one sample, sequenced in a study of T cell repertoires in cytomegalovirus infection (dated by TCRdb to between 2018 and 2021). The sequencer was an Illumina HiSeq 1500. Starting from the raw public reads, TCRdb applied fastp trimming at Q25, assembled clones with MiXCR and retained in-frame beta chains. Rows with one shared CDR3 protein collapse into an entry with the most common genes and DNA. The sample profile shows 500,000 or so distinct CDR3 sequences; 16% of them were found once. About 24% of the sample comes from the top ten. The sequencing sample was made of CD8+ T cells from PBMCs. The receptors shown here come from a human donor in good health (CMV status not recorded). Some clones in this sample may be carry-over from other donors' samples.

The CDR3 is CAWSVYDRGIEQFF. CDR3 DNA: TGTGCCTGGAGTGTTTATGACAGGGGAATCGAGCAGTTCTTC. This chain joins TRBV30 and TRBJ2-1; TRBD1 matches at 8 bases. This CDR3 has 14 residues. Germline V lookup: CDR1 GTSNPN, CDR2 SVGIG (reference sequence). The V segment lost 0 bases and the J segment 10 bases; nucleotides outside the gene matches: 8. Full variable domain (remainder filled in from reference TRBV30 and TRBJ2-1): SQTIHQWPATLVQPVGSPLSLECTVEGTSNPNLYWYRQAAGRGLQLLFYSVGIGQISSEVPQNLSASRPQDRQFILSSKKLLLSDSGFYLCAWSVYDRGIEQFFGPGTRLTVL.

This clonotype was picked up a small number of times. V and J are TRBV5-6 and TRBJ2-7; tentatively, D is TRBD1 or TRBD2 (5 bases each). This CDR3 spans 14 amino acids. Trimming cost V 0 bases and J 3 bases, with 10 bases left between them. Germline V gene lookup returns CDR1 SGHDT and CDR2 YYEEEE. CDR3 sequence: CASSLEGENYEQYF. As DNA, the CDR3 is TGTGCCAGCAGCTTGGAAGGGGAGAACTACGAGCAGTACTTC.

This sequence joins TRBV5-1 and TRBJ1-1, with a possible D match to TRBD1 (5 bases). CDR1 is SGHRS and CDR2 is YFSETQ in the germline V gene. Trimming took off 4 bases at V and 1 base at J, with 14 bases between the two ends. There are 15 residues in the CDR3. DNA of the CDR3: TGCGCCAGCAGCATTACCGGGACTGGGAACACTGAAGCTTTCTTT. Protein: CASSITGTGNTEAFF. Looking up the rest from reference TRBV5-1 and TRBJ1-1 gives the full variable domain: KAGVTQTPRYLIKTRGQQVTLSCSPISGHRSVSWYQQTPGQGLQFLFEYFSETQRNKGNFPGRFSGRQFSNSRSEMNVSTLELGDSALYLCASSITGTGNTEAFFGQGTRLTVV.

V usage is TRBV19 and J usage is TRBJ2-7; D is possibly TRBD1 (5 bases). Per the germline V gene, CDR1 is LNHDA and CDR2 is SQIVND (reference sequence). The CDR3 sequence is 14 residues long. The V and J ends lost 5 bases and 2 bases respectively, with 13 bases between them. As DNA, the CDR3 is TGTGCCAGTAGTCCCAACACAGGCCCCTACGAGCAGTACTTC. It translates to CASSPNTGPYEQYF. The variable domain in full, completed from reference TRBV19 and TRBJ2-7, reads DGGITQSPKYLFRKEGQNVTLSCEQNLNHDAMYWYRQDPGQGLRLIYYSQIVNDFQKGDIAEGYSVSREKKESFPLTVTSAQKNPTAFYLCASSPNTGPYEQYFGPGTRLTVT.

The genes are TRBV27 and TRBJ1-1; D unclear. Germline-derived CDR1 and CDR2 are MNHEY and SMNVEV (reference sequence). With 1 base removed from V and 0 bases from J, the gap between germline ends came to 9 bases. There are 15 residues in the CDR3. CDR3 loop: CASSLLLGMNTEAFF. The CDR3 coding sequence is TGTGCCAGCAGTTTATTGCTTGGAATGAACACTGAAGCTTTCTTT.

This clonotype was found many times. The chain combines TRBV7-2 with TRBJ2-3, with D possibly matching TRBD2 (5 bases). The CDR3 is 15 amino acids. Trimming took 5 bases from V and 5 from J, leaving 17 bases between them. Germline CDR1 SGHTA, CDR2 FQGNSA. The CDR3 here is CASSPPASQQDTQYF. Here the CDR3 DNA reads TGTGCCAGCAGCCCGCCGGCTAGCCAACAAGATACGCAGTATTTT.

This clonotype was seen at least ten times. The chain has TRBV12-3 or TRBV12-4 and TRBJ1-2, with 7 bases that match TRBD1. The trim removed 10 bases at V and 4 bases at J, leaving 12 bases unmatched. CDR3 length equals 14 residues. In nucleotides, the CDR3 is TGTGCCAACCAGTCTGGACAGGTGTTCTATGGCTACACCTTC. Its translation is CANQSGQVFYGYTF.

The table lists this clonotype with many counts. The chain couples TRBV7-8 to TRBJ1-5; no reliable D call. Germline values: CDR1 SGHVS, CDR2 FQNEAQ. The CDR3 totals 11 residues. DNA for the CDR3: TGTGCTAGGGCTCGAAACCAGCCCCAGCATTTT. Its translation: CARARNQPQHF. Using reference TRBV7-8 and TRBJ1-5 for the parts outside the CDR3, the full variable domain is GAGVSQSPRYKVAKRGQDVALRCDPISGHVSLFWYQQALGQGPEFLTYFQNEAQLDKSGLPSDRFFAERPEGSVSTLKIQRTQQEDSAVYLCARARNQPQHFGDGTRLSIL.

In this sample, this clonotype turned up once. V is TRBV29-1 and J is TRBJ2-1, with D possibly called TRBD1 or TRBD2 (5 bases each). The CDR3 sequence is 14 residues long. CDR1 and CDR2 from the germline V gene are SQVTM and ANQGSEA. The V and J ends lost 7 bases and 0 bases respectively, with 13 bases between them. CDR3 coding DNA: TGCAGCGGGGGGAGAAACTCCTCCTACAATGAGCAGTTCTTC. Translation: CSGGRNSSYNEQFF.

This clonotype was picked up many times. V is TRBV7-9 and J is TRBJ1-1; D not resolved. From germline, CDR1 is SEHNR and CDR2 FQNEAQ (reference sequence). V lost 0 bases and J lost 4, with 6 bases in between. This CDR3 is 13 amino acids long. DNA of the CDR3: TGTGCCAGCAGCTTAGCCAGTGTCACTGAAGCTTTCTTT. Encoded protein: CASSLASVTEAFF.

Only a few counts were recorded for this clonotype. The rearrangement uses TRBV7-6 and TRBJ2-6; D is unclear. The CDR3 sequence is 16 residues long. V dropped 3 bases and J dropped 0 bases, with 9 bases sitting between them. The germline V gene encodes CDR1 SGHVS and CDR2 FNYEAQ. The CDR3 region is CASSFRTDSGANVLTF. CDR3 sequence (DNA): TGTGCCAGCAGCTTTCGTACGGACTCTGGGGCCAACGTCCTGACTTTC.

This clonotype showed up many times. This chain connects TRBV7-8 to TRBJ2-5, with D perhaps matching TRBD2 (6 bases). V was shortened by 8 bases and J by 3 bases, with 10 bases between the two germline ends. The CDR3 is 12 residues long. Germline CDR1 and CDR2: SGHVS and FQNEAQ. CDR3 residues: CASPSGEETQYF. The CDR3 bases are TGTGCCAGCCCTTCGGGGGAAGAGACCCAGTACTTC. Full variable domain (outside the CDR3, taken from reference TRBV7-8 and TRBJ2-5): GAGVSQSPRYKVAKRGQDVALRCDPISGHVSLFWYQQALGQGPEFLTYFQNEAQLDKSGLPSDRFFAERPEGSVSTLKIQRTQQEDSAVYLCASPSGEETQYFGPGTRLLVL.

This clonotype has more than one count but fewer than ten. CDR3 bases: TGTGCCACAAGCGGGGCTAATGAGCAGTTCTTC. Its protein is CATSGANEQFF. The chain links TRBV7-6 to TRBJ2-1; 7 nucleotides line up with TRBD2. J was trimmed by 7 bases and V by 10 bases; bases with no gene match: 4. Germline V gives CDR1 SGHVS, CDR2 FNYEAQ. This CDR3 has 11 residues.

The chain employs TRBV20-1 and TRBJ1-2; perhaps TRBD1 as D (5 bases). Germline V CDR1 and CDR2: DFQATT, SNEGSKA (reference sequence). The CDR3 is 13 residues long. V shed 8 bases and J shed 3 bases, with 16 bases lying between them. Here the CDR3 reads CSSGIHPDYGYTF. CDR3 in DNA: TGCAGTTCAGGGATTCATCCCGACTATGGCTACACCTTC.

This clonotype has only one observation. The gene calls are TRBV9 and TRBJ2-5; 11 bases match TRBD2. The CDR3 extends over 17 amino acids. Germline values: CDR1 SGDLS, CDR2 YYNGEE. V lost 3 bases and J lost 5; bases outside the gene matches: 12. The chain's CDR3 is CASSAQGSGRDRETQYF. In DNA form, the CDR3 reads TGTGCCAGCAGCGCCCAAGGTAGCGGGAGGGATCGCGAGACCCAGTACTTC.

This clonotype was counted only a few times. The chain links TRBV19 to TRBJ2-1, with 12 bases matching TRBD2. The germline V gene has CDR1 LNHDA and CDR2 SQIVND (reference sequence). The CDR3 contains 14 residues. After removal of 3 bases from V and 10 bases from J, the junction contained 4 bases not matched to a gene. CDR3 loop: CASSMLAGGVEQFF. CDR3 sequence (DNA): TGTGCCAGTAGTATGCTAGCGGGGGGGGTGGAGCAGTTCTTC.

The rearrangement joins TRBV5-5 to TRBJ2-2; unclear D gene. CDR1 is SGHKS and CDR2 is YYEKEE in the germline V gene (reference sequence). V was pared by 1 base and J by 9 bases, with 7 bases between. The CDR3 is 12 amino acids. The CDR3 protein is CASSLLGWELFF. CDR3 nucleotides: TGTGCCAGCAGCTTGCTGGGATGGGAGCTGTTTTTT.

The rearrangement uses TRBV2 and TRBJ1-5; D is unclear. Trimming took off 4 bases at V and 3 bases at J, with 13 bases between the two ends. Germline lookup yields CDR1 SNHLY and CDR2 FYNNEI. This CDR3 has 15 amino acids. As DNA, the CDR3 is TGTGCCAGCAGTGTGGGCGTGAGAGTCAATCAGCCCCAGCATTTT. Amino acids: CASSVGVRVNQPQHF. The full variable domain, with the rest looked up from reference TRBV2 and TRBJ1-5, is EPEVTQTPSHQVTQMGQEVILRCVPISNHLYFYWYRQILGQKVEFLVSFYNNEISEKSEIFDDQFSVERPDGSNFTLKIRSTKLEDSAMYFCASSVGVRVNQPQHFGDGTRLSIL.

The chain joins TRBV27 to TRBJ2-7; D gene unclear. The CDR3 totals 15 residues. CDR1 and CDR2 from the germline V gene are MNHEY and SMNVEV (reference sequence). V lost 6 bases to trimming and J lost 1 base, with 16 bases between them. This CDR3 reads CASSPILSGSYEQYF. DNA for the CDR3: TGTGCCAGCAGCCCTATTCTTTCCGGGTCCTACGAGCAGTACTTC.

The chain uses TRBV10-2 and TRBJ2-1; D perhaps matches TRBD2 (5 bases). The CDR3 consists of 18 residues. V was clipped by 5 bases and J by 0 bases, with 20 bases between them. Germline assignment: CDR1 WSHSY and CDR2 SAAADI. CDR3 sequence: CASSPAMTDLSSYNEQFF. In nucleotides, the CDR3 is TGCGCCAGCAGTCCGGCCATGACGGACTTGAGCTCCTACAATGAGCAGTTCTTC.

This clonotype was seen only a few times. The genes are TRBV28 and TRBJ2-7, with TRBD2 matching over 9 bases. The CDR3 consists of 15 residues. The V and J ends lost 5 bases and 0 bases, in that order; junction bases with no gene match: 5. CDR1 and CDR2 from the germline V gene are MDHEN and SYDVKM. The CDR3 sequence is CASSTRLAVSYEQYF. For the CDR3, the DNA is TGTGCCAGCAGTACCCGACTAGCGGTCTCCTACGAGCAGTACTTC.

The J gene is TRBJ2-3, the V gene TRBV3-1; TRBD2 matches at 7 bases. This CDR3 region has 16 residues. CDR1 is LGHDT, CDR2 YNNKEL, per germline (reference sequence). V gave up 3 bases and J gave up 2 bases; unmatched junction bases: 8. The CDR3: CASSHPGLKLTDTQYF. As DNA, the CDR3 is TGTGCCAGCAGCCATCCGGGACTAAAACTCACAGATACGCAGTATTTT.

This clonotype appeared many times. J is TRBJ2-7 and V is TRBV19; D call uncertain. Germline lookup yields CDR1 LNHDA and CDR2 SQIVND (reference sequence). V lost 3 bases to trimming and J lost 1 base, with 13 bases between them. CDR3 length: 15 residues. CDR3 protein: CASSIAPSTSYEQYF. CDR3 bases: TGTGCCAGTAGTATTGCCCCTTCGACTTCCTACGAGCAGTACTTC.

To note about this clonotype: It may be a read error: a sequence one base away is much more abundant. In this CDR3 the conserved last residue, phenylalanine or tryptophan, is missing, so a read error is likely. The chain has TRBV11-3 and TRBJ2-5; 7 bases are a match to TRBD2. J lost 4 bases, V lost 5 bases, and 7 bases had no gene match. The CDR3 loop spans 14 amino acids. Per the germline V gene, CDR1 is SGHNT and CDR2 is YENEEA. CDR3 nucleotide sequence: TGTGCCAGCAGCCGCGGGGGACCCCTAGAGACCCAGTACTTA. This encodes CASSRGGPLETQYL.